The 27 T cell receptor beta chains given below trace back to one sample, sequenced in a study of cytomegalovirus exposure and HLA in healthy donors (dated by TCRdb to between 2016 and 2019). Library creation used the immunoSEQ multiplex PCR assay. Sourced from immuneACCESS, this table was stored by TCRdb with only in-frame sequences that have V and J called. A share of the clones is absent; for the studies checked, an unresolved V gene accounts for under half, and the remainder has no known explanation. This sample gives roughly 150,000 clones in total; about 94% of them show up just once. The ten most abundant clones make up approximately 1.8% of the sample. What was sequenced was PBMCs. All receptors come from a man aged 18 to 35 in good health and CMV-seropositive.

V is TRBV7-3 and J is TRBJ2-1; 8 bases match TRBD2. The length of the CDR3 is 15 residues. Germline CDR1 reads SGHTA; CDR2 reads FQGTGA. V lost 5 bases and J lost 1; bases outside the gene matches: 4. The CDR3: CASSASGSSYNEQFF. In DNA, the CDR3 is TGTGCCAGCAGCGCCAGCGGGAGTTCCTACAATGAGCAGTTCTTC.

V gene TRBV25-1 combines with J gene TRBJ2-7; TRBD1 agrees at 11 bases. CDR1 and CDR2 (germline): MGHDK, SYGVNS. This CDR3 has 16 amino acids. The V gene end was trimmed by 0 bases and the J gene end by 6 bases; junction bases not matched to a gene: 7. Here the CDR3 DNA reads TGTGCCAGCAGTGAATATTTTGGGACAGGGGGAGTCGAGCAGTACTTC. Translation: CASSEYFGTGGVEQYF.

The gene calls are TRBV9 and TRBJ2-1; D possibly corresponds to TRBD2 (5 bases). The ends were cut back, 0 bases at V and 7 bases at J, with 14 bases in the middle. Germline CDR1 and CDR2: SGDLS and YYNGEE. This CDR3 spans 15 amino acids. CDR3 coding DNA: TGTGCCAGCAGCGTAGAGGGTAGCGAATGGAATGAGCAGTTCTTC. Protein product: CASSVEGSEWNEQFF.

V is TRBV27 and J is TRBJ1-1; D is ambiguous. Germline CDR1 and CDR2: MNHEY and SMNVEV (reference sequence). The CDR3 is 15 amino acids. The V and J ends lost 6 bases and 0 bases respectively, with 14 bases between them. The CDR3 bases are TGTGCCAGCAGCTCTACCCTATATATGAACACTGAAGCTTTCTTT. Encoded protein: CASSSTLYMNTEAFF.

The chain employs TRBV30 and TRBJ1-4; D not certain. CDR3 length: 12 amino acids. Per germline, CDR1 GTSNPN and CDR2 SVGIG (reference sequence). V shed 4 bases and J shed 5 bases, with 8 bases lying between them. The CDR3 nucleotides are TGTGCCTGGAACAAACCCAATGAAAAACTGTTTTTT. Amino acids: CAWNKPNEKLFF.

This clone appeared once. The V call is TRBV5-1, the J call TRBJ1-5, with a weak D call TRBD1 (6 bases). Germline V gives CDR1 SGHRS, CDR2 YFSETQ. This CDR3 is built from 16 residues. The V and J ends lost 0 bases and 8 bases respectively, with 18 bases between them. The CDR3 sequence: CASSLGPAGGAEPQHF. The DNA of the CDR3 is TGCGCCAGCAGCTTGGGCCCCGCGGGGGGCGCGGAGCCCCAGCATTTT. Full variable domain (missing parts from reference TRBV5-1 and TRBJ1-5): KAGVTQTPRYLIKTRGQQVTLSCSPISGHRSVSWYQQTPGQGLQFLFEYFSETQRNKGNFPGRFSGRQFSNSRSEMNVSTLELGDSALYLCASSLGPAGGAEPQHFGDGTRLSIL.

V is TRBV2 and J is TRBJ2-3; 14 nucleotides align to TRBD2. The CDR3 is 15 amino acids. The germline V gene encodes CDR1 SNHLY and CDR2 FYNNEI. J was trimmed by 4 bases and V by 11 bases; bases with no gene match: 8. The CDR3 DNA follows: TGTGCCTCCCAAGGGACTAGCGGGAGTGCAGATACGCAGTATTTT. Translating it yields CASQGTSGSADTQYF.

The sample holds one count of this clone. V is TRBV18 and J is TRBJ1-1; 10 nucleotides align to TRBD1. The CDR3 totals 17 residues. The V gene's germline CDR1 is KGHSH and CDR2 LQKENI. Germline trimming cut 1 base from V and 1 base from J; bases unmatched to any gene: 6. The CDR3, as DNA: TGTGCCAGCTCACCACGGACAGGGGGGGGGACGAACACTGAAGCTTTCTTT. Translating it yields CASSPRTGGGTNTEAFF.

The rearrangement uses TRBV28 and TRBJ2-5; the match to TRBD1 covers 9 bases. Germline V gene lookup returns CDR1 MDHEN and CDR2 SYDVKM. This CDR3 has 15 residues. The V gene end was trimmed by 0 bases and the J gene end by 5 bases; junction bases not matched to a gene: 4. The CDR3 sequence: CASSLWGQGGETQYF. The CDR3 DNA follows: TGTGCCAGCAGTTTATGGGGACAGGGCGGGGAGACCCAGTACTTC.

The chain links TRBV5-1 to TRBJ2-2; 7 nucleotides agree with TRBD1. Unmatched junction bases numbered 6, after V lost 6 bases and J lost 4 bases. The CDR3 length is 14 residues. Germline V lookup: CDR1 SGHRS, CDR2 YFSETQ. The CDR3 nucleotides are TGCGCCAGCAACTCACAGGGGACCACCGGGGAGCTGTTTTTT. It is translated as CASNSQGTTGELFF. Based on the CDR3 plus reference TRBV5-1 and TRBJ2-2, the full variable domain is KAGVTQTPRYLIKTRGQQVTLSCSPISGHRSVSWYQQTPGQGLQFLFEYFSETQRNKGNFPGRFSGRQFSNSRSEMNVSTLELGDSALYLCASNSQGTTGELFFGEGSRLTVL.

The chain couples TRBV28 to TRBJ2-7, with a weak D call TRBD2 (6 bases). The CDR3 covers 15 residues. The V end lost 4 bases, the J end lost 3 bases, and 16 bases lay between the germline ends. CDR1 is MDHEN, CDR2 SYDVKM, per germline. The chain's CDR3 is CASSSPGTGIYEQYF. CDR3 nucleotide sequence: TGTGCCAGCAGTTCCCCCGGGACTGGTATCTACGAGCAGTACTTC. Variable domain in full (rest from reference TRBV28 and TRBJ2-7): DVKVTQSSRYLVKRTGEKVFLECVQDMDHENMFWYRQDPGLGLRLIYFSYDVKMKEKGDIPEGYSVSREKKERFSLILESASTNQTSMYLCASSSPGTGIYEQYFGPGTRLTVT.

CDR3 nucleotide sequence: TGTGCCAGCAGTCAATCGGGGATTCGCACTGAAGCTTTCTTT. It is translated as CASSQSGIRTEAFF. The chain employs TRBV28 and TRBJ1-1; unclear D gene. V was trimmed by 5 bases and J by 4 bases, leaving 14 bases between them. This CDR3 is 14 amino acids long. CDR1 and CDR2 (germline): MDHEN, SYDVKM.

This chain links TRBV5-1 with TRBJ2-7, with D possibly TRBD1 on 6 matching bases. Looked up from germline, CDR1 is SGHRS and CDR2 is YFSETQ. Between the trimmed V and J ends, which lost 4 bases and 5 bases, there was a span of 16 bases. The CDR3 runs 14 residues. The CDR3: CASSLDRIFDEQYF. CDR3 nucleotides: TGCGCCAGCAGCCTAGACAGGATATTCGACGAGCAGTACTTC.

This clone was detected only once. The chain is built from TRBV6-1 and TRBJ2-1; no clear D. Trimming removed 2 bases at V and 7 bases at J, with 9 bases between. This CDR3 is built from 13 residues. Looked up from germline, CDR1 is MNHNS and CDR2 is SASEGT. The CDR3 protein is CASSELGVNEQFF. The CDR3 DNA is TGTGCCAGCAGTGAACTTGGAGTGAATGAGCAGTTCTTC.

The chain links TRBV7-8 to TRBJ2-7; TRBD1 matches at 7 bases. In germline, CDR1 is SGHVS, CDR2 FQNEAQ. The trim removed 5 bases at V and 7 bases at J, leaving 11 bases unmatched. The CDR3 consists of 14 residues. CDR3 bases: TGTGCCAGCAGCCAAATGGGACAGTCGTGGGAGCAGTACTTC. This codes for CASSQMGQSWEQYF. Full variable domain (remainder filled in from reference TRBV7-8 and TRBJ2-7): GAGVSQSPRYKVAKRGQDVALRCDPISGHVSLFWYQQALGQGPEFLTYFQNEAQLDKSGLPSDRFFAERPEGSVSTLKIQRTQQEDSAVYLCASSQMGQSWEQYFGPGTRLTVT.

The CDR3 coding sequence is TGTGCCAGCAGTGATGCACTAGCGACCCGCAATGAGCAGTTCTTC. The encoded protein is CASSDALATRNEQFF. This chain joins TRBV6-1 and TRBJ2-1, with TRBD2 matching 7 bases. CDR1 is MNHNS and CDR2 is SASEGT in the germline V gene. There are 15 residues in the CDR3. J lost 6 bases, V lost 3 bases, and 8 bases had no gene match.

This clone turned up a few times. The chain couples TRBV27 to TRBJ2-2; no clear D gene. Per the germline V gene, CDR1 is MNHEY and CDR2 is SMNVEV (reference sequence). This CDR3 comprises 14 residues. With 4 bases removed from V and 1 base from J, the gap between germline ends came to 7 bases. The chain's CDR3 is CASSWSGNTGELFF. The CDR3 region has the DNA TGTGCCAGCAGTTGGTCGGGGAACACCGGGGAGCTGTTTTTT.

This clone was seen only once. In DNA form, the CDR3 reads TGTGCCATCAGTGGGACAGGGAAAGGAAATGAGCAGTTCTTC. Protein sequence: CAISGTGKGNEQFF. J is TRBJ2-1 and V is TRBV10-3, with 8 bases lining up with TRBD1. This CDR3 comprises 14 residues. V shed 4 bases and J 7 bases; nucleotides not matched to a gene: 6. Germline assignment: CDR1 ENHRY and CDR2 SYGVKD.

CDR3 bases: TGTGCCAGCAGTCTAAGTAGGGGCGGTATAGCTTTCTTT. Encoded protein: CASSLSRGGIAFF. The rearrangement uses TRBV2 and TRBJ1-1; possible D gene TRBD1, 5 bases. Germline-derived CDR1 and CDR2 are SNHLY and FYNNEI. The CDR3 is made up of 13 amino acids. Trimming took off 5 bases at V and 10 bases at J, with 17 bases between the two ends.

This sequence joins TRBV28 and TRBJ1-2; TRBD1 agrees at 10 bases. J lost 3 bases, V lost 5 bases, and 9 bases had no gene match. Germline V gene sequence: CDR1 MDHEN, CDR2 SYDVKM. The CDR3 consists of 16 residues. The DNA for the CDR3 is TGTGCCAGCAGTCGAGCAACCGGGACAGGGGACTATGGCTACACCTTC. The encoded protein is CASSRATGTGDYGYTF.

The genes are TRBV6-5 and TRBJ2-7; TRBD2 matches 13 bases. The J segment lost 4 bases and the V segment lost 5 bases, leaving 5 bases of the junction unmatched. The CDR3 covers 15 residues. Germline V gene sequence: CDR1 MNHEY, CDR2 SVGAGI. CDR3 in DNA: TGTGCCAGCAGTCCTTCGACTAGCGGGGGGTACGAGCAGTACTTC. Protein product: CASSPSTSGGYEQYF.

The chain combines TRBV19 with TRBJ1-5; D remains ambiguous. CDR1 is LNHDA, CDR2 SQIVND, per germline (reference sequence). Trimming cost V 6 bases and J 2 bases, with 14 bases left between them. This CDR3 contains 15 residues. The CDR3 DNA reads TGTGCCAGTAGGAGGAGGACCGGGGGCAATCAGCCCCAGCATTTT. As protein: CASRRRTGGNQPQHF.

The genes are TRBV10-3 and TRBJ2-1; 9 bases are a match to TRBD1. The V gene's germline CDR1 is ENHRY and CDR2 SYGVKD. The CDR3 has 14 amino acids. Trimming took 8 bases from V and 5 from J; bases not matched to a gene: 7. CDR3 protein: CAISGTGTDNEQFF. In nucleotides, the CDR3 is TGTGCCATCTCCGGGACAGGGACAGACAATGAGCAGTTCTTC.

The CDR3 DNA reads TGCGCCAGCAGCTTGTCGCGTAACTCCTACGAGCAGTACTTC. This translates into CASSLSRNSYEQYF. V and J are TRBV5-1 and TRBJ2-7; D is unclear. V lost 1 base to trimming and J lost 0 bases, with 8 bases between them. The CDR3 consists of 14 residues. Germline loops: CDR1 SGHRS, CDR2 YFSETQ.

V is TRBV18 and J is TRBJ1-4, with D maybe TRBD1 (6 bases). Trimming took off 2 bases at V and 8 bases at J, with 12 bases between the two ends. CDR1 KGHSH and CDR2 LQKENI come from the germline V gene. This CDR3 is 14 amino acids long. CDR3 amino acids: CASSPRTDQEKLFF. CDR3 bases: TGTGCCAGCTCACCAAGGACAGACCAGGAAAAACTGTTTTTT.

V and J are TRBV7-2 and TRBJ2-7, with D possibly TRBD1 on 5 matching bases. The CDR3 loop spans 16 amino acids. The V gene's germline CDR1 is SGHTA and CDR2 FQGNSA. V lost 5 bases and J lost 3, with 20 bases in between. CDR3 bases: TGTGCCAGCAGCAAATCCAGGGATTATGTGTTCTACGAGCAGTACTTC. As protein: CASSKSRDYVFYEQYF.

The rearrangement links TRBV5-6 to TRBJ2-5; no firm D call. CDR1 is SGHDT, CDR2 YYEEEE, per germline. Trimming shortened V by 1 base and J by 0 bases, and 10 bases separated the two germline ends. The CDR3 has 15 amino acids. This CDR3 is CASSLLLLYQETQYF. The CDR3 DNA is TGTGCCAGCAGCTTGCTGTTGTTATACCAAGAGACCCAGTACTTC.